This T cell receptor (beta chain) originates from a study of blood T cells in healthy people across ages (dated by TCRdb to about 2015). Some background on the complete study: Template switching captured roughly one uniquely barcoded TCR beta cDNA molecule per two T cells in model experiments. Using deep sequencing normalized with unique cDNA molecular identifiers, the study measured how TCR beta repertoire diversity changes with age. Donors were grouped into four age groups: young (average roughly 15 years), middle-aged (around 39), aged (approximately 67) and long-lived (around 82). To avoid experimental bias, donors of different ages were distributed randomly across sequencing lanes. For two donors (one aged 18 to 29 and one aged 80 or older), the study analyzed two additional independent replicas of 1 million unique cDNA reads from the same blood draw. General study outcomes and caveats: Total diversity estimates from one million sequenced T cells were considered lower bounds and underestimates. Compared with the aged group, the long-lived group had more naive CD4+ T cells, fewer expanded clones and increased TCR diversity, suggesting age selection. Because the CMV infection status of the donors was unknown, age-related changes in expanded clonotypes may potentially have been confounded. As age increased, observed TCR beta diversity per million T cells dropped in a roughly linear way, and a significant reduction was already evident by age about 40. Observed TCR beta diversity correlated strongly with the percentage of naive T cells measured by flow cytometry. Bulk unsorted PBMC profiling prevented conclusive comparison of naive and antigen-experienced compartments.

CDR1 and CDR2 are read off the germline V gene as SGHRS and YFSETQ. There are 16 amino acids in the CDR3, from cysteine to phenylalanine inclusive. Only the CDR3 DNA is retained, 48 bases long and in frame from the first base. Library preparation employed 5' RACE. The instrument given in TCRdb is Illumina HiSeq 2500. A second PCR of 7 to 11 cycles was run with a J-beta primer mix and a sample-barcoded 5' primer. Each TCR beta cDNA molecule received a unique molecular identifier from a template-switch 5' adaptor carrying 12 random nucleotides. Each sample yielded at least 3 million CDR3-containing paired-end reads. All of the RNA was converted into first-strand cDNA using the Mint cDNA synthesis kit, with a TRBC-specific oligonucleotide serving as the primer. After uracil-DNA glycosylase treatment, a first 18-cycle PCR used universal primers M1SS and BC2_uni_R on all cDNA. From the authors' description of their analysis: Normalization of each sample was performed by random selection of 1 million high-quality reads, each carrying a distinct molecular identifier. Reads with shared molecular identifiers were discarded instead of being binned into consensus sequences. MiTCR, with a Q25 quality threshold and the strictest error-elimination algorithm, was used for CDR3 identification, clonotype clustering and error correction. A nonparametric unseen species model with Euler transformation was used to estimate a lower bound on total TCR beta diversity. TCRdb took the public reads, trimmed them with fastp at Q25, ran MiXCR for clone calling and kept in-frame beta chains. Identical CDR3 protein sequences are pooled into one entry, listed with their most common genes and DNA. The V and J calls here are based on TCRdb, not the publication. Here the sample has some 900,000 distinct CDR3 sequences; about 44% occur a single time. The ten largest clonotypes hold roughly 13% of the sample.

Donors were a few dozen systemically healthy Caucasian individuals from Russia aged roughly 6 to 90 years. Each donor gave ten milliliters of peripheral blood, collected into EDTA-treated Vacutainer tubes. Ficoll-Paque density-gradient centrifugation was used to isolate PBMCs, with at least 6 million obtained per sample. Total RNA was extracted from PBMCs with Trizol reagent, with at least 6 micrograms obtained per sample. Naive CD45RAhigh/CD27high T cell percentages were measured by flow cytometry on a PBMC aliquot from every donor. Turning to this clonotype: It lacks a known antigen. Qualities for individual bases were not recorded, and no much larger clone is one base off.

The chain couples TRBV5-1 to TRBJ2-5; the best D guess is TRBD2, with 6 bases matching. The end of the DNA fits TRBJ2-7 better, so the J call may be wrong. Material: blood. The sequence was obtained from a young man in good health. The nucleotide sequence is TGCGCCAGCAGCCAATCCGCGGGACTGGGTGGACACGAGCAGTACTTC. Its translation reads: CASSQSAGLGGHEQYF.